These 9 T cell receptor beta chains originate from one sample sequenced in a study of cytomegalovirus exposure and HLA in healthy donors. PCR involved 60 Vbeta and 13 Jbeta primers. Here immunoSEQ multiplex PCR was the method, and the copy in TCRdb shows in-frame clones only, minus some. Here the sample spans about 180,000 clones, over 65% being singletons. Specimen: PBMCs. The receptors stem from a woman aged 55-70 years in good health and CMV-seropositive.

This clone was observed a handful of times. The chain combines TRBV2 with TRBJ1-4; D is undetermined. The V end was cut by 6 bases, the J end by 4 bases, with 18 bases between. Germline assignment: CDR1 SNHLY and CDR2 FYNNEI. The CDR3 loop spans 16 amino acids. CDR3 sequence reads: CASSLGVILSNEKLFF. CDR3 DNA: TGTGCCAGCAGCTTGGGCGTTATTCTGAGTAATGAAAAACTGTTTTTT.

The chain carries TRBV4-3 and TRBJ2-1; 12 bases are a match to TRBD2. CDR3 size: 19 residues. Germline CDR1 is LGHNA and CDR2 is YSLEER. V shed 0 bases and J 0 bases; nucleotides not matched to a gene: 6. CDR3 amino acids: CASSQDGLAGPSSYNEQFF. The CDR3 region has the DNA TGCGCCAGCAGCCAAGATGGACTAGCGGGGCCTAGCTCCTACAATGAGCAGTTCTTC.

The gene calls are TRBV5-4 and TRBJ2-5, with 12 bases fitting TRBD1. CDR3 length equals 16 residues. Germline-derived CDR1 and CDR2 are SGHNT and YYREEE (reference sequence). V lost 0 bases, J lost 4 bases, and 4 bases stayed unmatched. CDR3 DNA sequence: TGTGCCAGCAGCTTGGGGGGACAGGGGGCAGGAGAGACCCAGTACTTC. This gives the protein CASSLGGQGAGETQYF.

Note on this clone: The same CDR3 arises from other DNA sequences in this sample as well. This chain connects TRBV9 to TRBJ2-1; 9 nucleotides line up with TRBD2. V was pared by 0 bases and J by 4 bases, with 5 bases of the junction left unmatched. Germline-derived CDR1 and CDR2 are SGDLS and YYNGEE. The CDR3 totals 16 residues. The CDR3 spells CASSVVGGGAYNEQFF. DNA of the CDR3: TGTGCCAGCAGCGTAGTGGGCGGGGGGGCGTACAATGAGCAGTTCTTC.

This chain connects TRBV10-2 to TRBJ2-7, with D possibly matching TRBD1 (6 bases). CDR3 length: 13 amino acids. Germline V gene sequence: CDR1 WSHSY, CDR2 SAAADI. V dropped 7 bases and J dropped 4 bases, with 14 bases sitting between them. The CDR3 DNA reads TGCGCCAGCAATACAGGGAAGGCATACGAGCAGTACTTC. Its protein is CASNTGKAYEQYF.

The chain's CDR3 is CASSSTGSGELFF. DNA of the CDR3: TGTGCCAGCAGCTCCACAGGGTCCGGGGAGCTGTTTTTT. The V call is TRBV7-2, the J call TRBJ2-2, with TRBD1 as a possible D gene (6 bases). CDR1 is SGHTA, CDR2 FQGNSA, per germline. The ends were cut back, 4 bases at V and 6 bases at J, with 9 bases in the middle. The CDR3 is 13 amino acids.

As DNA, the CDR3 is TGTGCCAGCAGTTTCCGACAGGTAACAAATGAGCAGTTCTTC. Translation gives CASSFRQVTNEQFF. The chain carries TRBV6-6 and TRBJ2-1, with D possibly being TRBD1 (6 bases). The V end lost 4 bases, the J end lost 7 bases, and 14 bases lay between the germline ends. This CDR3 spans 14 amino acids. Germline V gene sequence: CDR1 MNHNY, CDR2 SVGAGI (reference sequence).

This rearrangement joins TRBV5-8 to TRBJ1-1; weak D call: TRBD1 (6 bases). This CDR3 has 16 residues. Per the germline V gene, CDR1 is SGHTS and CDR2 is YDEGEE. V dropped 0 bases and J dropped 0 bases, with 12 bases sitting between them. CDR3 nucleotide sequence: TGTGCCAGCAGCTTGGGGGGCAGGGGCTTGAACACTGAAGCTTTCTTT. This sequence encodes CASSLGGRGLNTEAFF. Filled out from reference TRBV5-8 and TRBJ1-1, the complete variable domain reads EAGVTQSPTHLIKTRGQQATLRCSPISGHTSVYWYQQALGLGLQFLLWYDEGEERNRGNFPPRFSGRQFPNYSSELNVNALELEDSALYLCASSLGGRGLNTEAFFGQGTRLTVV.

The rearrangement uses TRBV30 and TRBJ2-1; possibly TRBD2 for D (6 bases). Looked up from germline, CDR1 is GTSNPN and CDR2 is SVGIG (reference sequence). V lost 3 bases, J lost 8 bases, and 17 bases lay in between. CDR3 length: 14 residues. The CDR3 DNA sequence: TGTGCCTGGAGGGGACTCCTAGGGACCCATGAGCAGTTCTTC. It is translated as CAWRGLLGTHEQFF. Variable domain in full (rest from reference TRBV30 and TRBJ2-1): SQTIHQWPATLVQPVGSPLSLECTVEGTSNPNLYWYRQAAGRGLQLLFYSVGIGQISSEVPQNLSASRPQDRQFILSSKKLLLSDSGFYLCAWRGLLGTHEQFFGPGTRLTVL.